Below are 18 T cell receptor beta chains sequenced from a single sample in a study of CD8 T cells in ankylosing spondylitis. TCRdb ran MiXCR on the 5' RACE reads and lists one entry per CDR3 protein. The table shows approximately 260,000 distinct CDR3 sequences, with approximately 9% occurring only once. Input material: blood, either unsorted or a sorted T cell fraction (not recorded which). These TCRs come from a male donor with ankylosing spondylitis or in good health (not recorded which).

This clonotype was recorded many times. This chain joins TRBV20-1 and TRBJ2-1; perhaps TRBD1 as D (6 bases). V shed 4 bases and J shed 0 bases, with 16 bases lying between them. There are 16 residues in the CDR3. Germline V lookup: CDR1 DFQATT, CDR2 SNEGSKA (reference sequence). The CDR3 region is CSATPQGLSSYNEQFF. Here the CDR3 DNA reads TGCAGTGCTACCCCACAGGGATTAAGCTCCTACAATGAGCAGTTCTTC.

The sample holds many counts of this clonotype. The rearrangement joins TRBV20-1 to TRBJ2-3; 8 bases align to TRBD2. CDR1 and CDR2 from the germline V gene are DFQATT and SNEGSKA (reference sequence). Trimming took 3 bases from V and 10 from J; bases not matched to a gene: 9. There are 13 residues in the CDR3. DNA of the CDR3: TGCAGTGCTAGTTCTAGCGGGCCCCGGCCGCAGTATTTT. This translates into CSASSSGPRPQYF.

The chain recombines TRBV2 with TRBJ2-7; TRBD1 agrees at 7 bases. V lost 8 bases to trimming and J lost 4 bases; unmatched junction nucleotides: 11. The CDR3 has 14 amino acids. CDR1 SNHLY and CDR2 FYNNEI come from the germline V gene. The CDR3 DNA sequence: TGTGCCAGCGCGCCGGACAGGTTGACTTACGAGCAGTACTTC. This sequence encodes CASAPDRLTYEQYF.

The chain joins TRBV20-1 to TRBJ2-7, with 9 bases identical to TRBD2. Unmatched junction bases numbered 9, after V lost 2 bases and J lost 7 bases. CDR3 length: 14 amino acids. CDR1 and CDR2 from the germline V gene are DFQATT and SNEGSKA (reference sequence). The CDR3 DNA sequence: TGCAGTGCTAGACCTAGCGGGACCCTAAGGGAGCAGTACTTC. It encodes CSARPSGTLREQYF.

This clonotype was seen many times. The V gene is TRBV5-6, the J gene TRBJ2-3; 10 positions match TRBD1. CDR3 length: 15 residues. After removal of 7 bases from V and 4 bases from J, the junction contained 9 bases not matched to a gene. The germline CDR1 and CDR2 sequences are SGHDT and YYEEEE. In DNA form, the CDR3 reads TGTGCCAGCGCCCGGCGGGACAGGGGTTCAGATACGCAGTATTTT. Its protein product is CASARRDRGSDTQYF.

This chain joins TRBV5-3 and TRBJ2-1, with 7 bases identical to TRBD1. TRBV5-3 is given ORF status, its function remaining uncertain. This CDR3 is built from 14 residues. The V and J ends lost 8 bases and 4 bases, in that order; junction bases with no gene match: 9. CDR3 in amino acids: CARGPGQPYNEQFF. DNA of the CDR3: TGTGCCAGGGGCCCGGGACAGCCTTACAATGAGCAGTTCTTC.

This clonotype has a count of ten or more. J is TRBJ1-3 and V is TRBV6-1; possibly TRBD1 for D (6 bases). This CDR3 spans 16 amino acids. Trimming left V 6 bases short and J 0 bases short, with 15 bases between. From germline, CDR1 is MNHNS and CDR2 SASEGT. For the CDR3, the DNA is TGTGCCAGCAGAGGCTTCGGACAGAACTCTGGAAACACCATATATTTT. Protein product: CASRGFGQNSGNTIYF.

This clonotype was counted at least ten times. The chain recombines TRBV5-1 with TRBJ1-3; D gene ambiguous. V lost 3 bases and J lost 0, with 7 bases in between. Germline V gives CDR1 SGHRS, CDR2 YFSETQ. CDR3 length: 14 residues. The CDR3 sequence: CASSSGDSGNTIYF. For the CDR3, the DNA is TGCGCCAGCAGCTCCGGGGACTCTGGAAACACCATATATTTT.

This clonotype occurred many times. This chain uses TRBV5-6 with TRBJ2-4; D possibly uses TRBD1 or TRBD2 (5 bases each). The V gene lost 2 bases and the J gene lost 0 bases, with 24 bases spanning the gap. There are 20 residues in the CDR3. Germline CDR1 and CDR2: SGHDT and YYEEEE. For the CDR3, the DNA is TGTGCCAGCAGCTTTTACCCGGGCCTTTCGGGGACCTTAGCCAAAAACATTCAGTACTTC. Its translation: CASSFYPGLSGTLAKNIQYF.

V usage is TRBV19 and J usage is TRBJ1-5; D is uncertain. V was pared by 5 bases and J by 4 bases, with 15 bases between. The CDR3 runs to 15 residues. Germline CDR1 LNHDA, CDR2 SQIVND (reference sequence). The CDR3 reads CASSGLGLVNQPQHF. The DNA for the CDR3 is TGTGCCAGTAGTGGGCTAGGGCTGGTAAATCAGCCCCAGCATTTT.

This clonotype was detected a few times. The chain joins TRBV4-1 to TRBJ2-5; perhaps D is TRBD1 or TRBD2 (5 bases each). This CDR3 is 12 amino acids long. The V end was cut by 6 bases, the J end by 9 bases, with 14 bases between. The germline gives CDR1 MGHRA, CDR2 YSYEKL. CDR3 in amino acids: CASSHTGGAQYF. CDR3 nucleotides: TGCGCCAGCAGTCATACAGGAGGTGCCCAGTACTTC.

This clonotype came up many times. The chain recombines TRBV3-1 with TRBJ2-2, with 13 bases lining up with TRBD2. The CDR3 is 16 residues long. The V segment lost 5 bases and the J segment 6 bases; nucleotides outside the gene matches: 6. The germline gives CDR1 LGHDT, CDR2 YNNKEL (reference sequence). DNA for the CDR3: TGTGCCAGCAGCACCACTAGCGGGAGGGCCTCCGGGGAGCTGTTTTTT. Residues: CASSTTSGRASGELFF.

The table lists this clonotype with many counts. The gene calls are TRBV10-3 and TRBJ1-4; TRBD1 is a possible D gene (5 bases). V was trimmed by 0 bases and J by 8 bases, leaving 10 bases between them. In germline, CDR1 is ENHRY, CDR2 SYGVKD. The CDR3 length is 14 residues. CDR3 region: CAISESRAGEKLFF. The DNA for the CDR3 is TGTGCCATCAGTGAGTCCAGGGCGGGAGAAAAACTGTTTTTT.

V usage is TRBV28 and J usage is TRBJ1-5; possibly TRBD1 for D (5 bases). This CDR3 contains 14 residues. Trimming took off 3 bases at V and 9 bases at J, with 15 bases between the two ends. Looked up from germline, CDR1 is MDHEN and CDR2 is SYDVKM. For the CDR3, the DNA is TGTGCCAGCAGTTTCATCAGGGACGGGGGGCCCCAGCATTTT. Its translation is CASSFIRDGGPQHF.

Ten or more counts support this clonotype. V usage is TRBV7-6 and J usage is TRBJ1-1; D unresolved. CDR1 SGHVS and CDR2 FNYEAQ come from the germline V gene. V lost 4 bases, J lost 1 base, and 13 bases lay in between. The CDR3 runs 15 residues. CDR3 residues: CASSSTTEWNTEAFF. For the CDR3, the DNA is TGTGCCAGCAGCTCAACAACCGAATGGAACACTGAAGCTTTCTTT.

To note about this clonotype: It may be a read error: a sequence one base away is much more abundant. The V call is TRBV6-9, the J call TRBJ2-4; 14 nucleotides match TRBD2. CDR3 length: 17 amino acids. V was clipped by 0 bases and J by 6 bases; unmatched bases: 4. Germline lookup yields CDR1 MNHGY and CDR2 SVAAGI. Written as DNA, the CDR3 is TGTGCCAGCAGTTATTCCGGACTAGCGGGAGGAAGAAACATTCAGTACTTC. Amino acid sequence: CASSYSGLAGGRNIQYF.

This clonotype occurred a few times. The CDR3 DNA reads as TGTGCCAGCAGCAAGCGATCCTACGAGCAGTACTTC. Translation gives CASSKRSYEQYF. The chain combines TRBV7-2 with TRBJ2-7; D remains unclear. The V end lost 5 bases, the J end lost 1 base, and 6 bases lay between the germline ends. The CDR3 totals 12 residues. CDR1 is SGHTA, CDR2 FQGNSA, per germline.

In its sample, this clonotype was seen a few times. The V call is TRBV12-3 or TRBV12-4, the J call TRBJ1-5; 8 nucleotides agree with TRBD1. The CDR3 sequence is 16 residues long. V was pared by 4 bases and J by 1 base, with 6 bases of the junction left unmatched. In DNA form, the CDR3 reads TGTGCCAGCAGTTACAGGGGGATAGGGAGCAATCAGCCCCAGCATTTT. It encodes CASSYRGIGSNQPQHF.